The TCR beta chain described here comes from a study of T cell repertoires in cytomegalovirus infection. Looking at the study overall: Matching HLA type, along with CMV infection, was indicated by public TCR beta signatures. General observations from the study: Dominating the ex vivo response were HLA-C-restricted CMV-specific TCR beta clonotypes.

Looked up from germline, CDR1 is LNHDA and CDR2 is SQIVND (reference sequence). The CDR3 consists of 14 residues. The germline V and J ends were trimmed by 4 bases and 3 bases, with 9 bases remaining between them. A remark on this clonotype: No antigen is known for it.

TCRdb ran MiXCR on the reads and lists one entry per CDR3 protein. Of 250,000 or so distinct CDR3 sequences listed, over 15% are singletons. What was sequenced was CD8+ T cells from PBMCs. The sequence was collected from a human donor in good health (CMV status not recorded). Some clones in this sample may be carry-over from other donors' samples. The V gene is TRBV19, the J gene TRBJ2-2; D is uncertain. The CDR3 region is CASSTDWYTGELFF. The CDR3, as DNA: TGTGCCAGTAGTACTGACTGGTACACCGGGGAGCTGTTTTTT.